Listed below are T cell receptor beta chains from one sample, sequenced in a study of sequential checkpoint blockade in melanoma. Generated by immunoSEQ multiplex PCR, the TCRdb table keeps only in-frame clones and is missing some. Among 37,000 or so clones, around 32% were seen once, and the ten largest hold approximately 1.5%. The sequences come from tumor tissue (inferred from file names), collected from a patient given nivolumab and ipilimumab in sequence. These receptors originate from a human donor with melanoma. CDR3s include the opening cysteine and the closing phenylalanine or tryptophan. The D gene is left open where the match is weak. Expanded clones are given a class, and other clones once, few, many or no size at all.

>TRBJ2-2|TRBD1|few|TRBV6-8
CASSYGTGVVGELFF
TGTGCCAGCAGTTACGGGACAGGGGTGGTCGGGGAGCTGTTTTTT
>TRBJ2-7|.|.|TRBV7-5
CASSPLRLASDEQYF
TGTGCCAGCAGCCCCCTAAGACTAGCTTCGGACGAGCAGTACTTC
>TRBJ2-3|TRBD2|.|TRBV19
CASSPTSGSSTDTQYF
TGTGCCAGTAGTCCGACTAGCGGGTCTTCCACAGATACGCAGTATTTT
>TRBJ2-1|TRBD2|.|TRBV11-3
CASSLLAGLPYNEQFF
TGTGCCAGCAGCCTACTAGCGGGACTACCCTACAATGAGCAGTTCTTC
>TRBJ1-1|.|few|TRBV4-1
CASSQEGRGGEAFF
TGCGCCAGCAGCCAAGAAGGTAGAGGCGGCGAAGCTTTCTTT
>TRBJ1-5|.|.|TRBV5-1
CASSLGSSGSGNQPQHF
TGCGCCAGCAGCTTGGGGTCCAGCGGGAGCGGCAATCAGCCCCAGCATTTT
>TRBJ2-3|.|.|TRBV19
CASSQSTDTQYF
TGTGCCAGTAGTCAGAGCACAGATACGCAGTATTTT
>TRBJ1-1|.|.|TRBV19
CASRPTAINTEAFF
TGTGCCAGTAGGCCGACAGCGATAAACACTGAAGCTTTCTTT
>TRBJ1-6|TRBD1|.|TRBV18
CASSPFSTGNSPLHF
TGTGCCAGCTCACCATTCTCGACAGGGAATTCACCCCTCCACTTT
>TRBJ1-3|.|few|TRBV11-3
CASSRGGSGNTIYF
TGTGCCAGCAGCCGAGGGGGGTCTGGAAACACCATATATTTT
>TRBJ2-2|TRBD1|few|TRBV28
CASSLFWDRGVGELFF
TGTGCCAGCAGCCTTTTTTGGGACAGGGGGGTCGGGGAGCTGTTTTTT
>TRBJ2-1|.|.|TRBV19
CASSAPPNTLRHEQFF
TGTGCCAGTAGTGCCCCCCCAAATACACTGCGACATGAGCAGTTCTTC
>TRBJ2-1|TRBD2|.|TRBV5-1
CASSLLAGGTYNEQFF
TGCGCCAGCAGCTTACTAGCGGGGGGCACCTACAATGAGCAGTTCTTC
>TRBJ2-1|.|.|TRBV9
CASSTGDADEQFF
TGTGCCAGCAGTACTGGGGACGCCGATGAGCAGTTCTTC
>TRBJ2-1|.|few|TRBV28
CASTPGGSTYNEQFF
TGTGCCAGCACCCCCGGTGGCTCAACCTACAATGAGCAGTTCTTC
>TRBJ1-3|.|.|TRBV6-8
CASRKAGREDTIYF
TGTGCCAGCAGGAAAGCAGGGCGGGAGGACACCATATATTTT
>TRBJ1-6|.|.|TRBV29-1
CSAKVGTIGSPLHF
TGCAGCGCCAAGGTTGGAACCATAGGGTCACCCCTCCACTTT
>TRBJ2-2|TRBD1|.|TRBV10-2
CASSETGGANTGELFF
TGCGCCAGCAGTGAGACAGGGGGTGCGAACACCGGGGAGCTGTTTTTT